The 26 T cell receptor beta chains below were found in one sample sequenced in a study of OX40 agonist ivuxolimab in advanced cancers. Sequencing was performed with immunoSEQ multiplex PCR; in TCRdb, only in-frame clones are kept and a portion is missing. The sample lists approximately 60,000 clones; roughly 80% were seen once. The sample was CD4+ or CD8+ T cells sorted from blood, taken in a trial of the OX40 agonist ivuxolimab. These receptors were taken from an adult with an advanced solid tumor such as melanoma, head and neck, liver or kidney cancer.

The chain has TRBV4-1 and TRBJ1-2; TRBD1 agrees at 10 bases. Trimming removed 4 bases from V and 8 bases from J; junction bases left unmatched: 4. Germline assignment: CDR1 MGHRA and CDR2 YSYEKL. The CDR3 is 13 residues long. Here the CDR3 reads CASSPTGGLGYTF. The CDR3 region has the DNA TGCGCCAGCAGCCCGACAGGGGGCTTAGGCTACACCTTC.

The V call is TRBV4-3, the J call TRBJ2-6; TRBD1 aligns across 7 bases. Germline-derived CDR1 and CDR2 are LGHNA and YSLEER. The J segment lost 8 bases and the V segment lost 3 bases, leaving 4 bases of the junction unmatched. The CDR3 spans 14 residues. CDR3 amino acids: CASSQVTGSNVLTF. For the CDR3, the DNA is TGCGCCAGCAGCCAGGTGACAGGGTCCAACGTCCTGACTTTC.

The chain couples TRBV13 to TRBJ2-3, with 14 bases aligning to TRBD2. CDR1 is PRHDT, CDR2 FYEKMQ, per germline (reference sequence). Trimming cost V 5 bases and J 6 bases; bases outside gene matches: 7. The CDR3 loop spans 16 amino acids. Written as DNA, the CDR3 is TGTGCCAGCAGCAAGACTAGCGGGAGGGCCTTTGATACGCAGTATTTT. Protein product: CASSKTSGRAFDTQYF.

The chain has TRBV7-8 and TRBJ1-1; D gene unclear. The CDR3 has 11 amino acids. In germline, CDR1 is SGHVS, CDR2 FQNEAQ. The CDR3 protein is CAIGRDTEAFF. CDR3 nucleotide sequence: TGTGCTATCGGAAGGGACACTGAAGCTTTCTTT.

The V gene is TRBV5-1, the J gene TRBJ2-1; perhaps TRBD2 as D (6 bases). Looked up from germline, CDR1 is SGHRS and CDR2 is YFSETQ. CDR3 length: 16 amino acids. Trimming took 3 bases from V and 0 from J, leaving 13 bases between them. CDR3 amino acids: CASSSGLLSSYNEQFF. Here the CDR3 DNA reads TGCGCCAGCAGCTCGGGACTCTTGAGCTCCTACAATGAGCAGTTCTTC.

The gene calls are TRBV9 and TRBJ2-1, with D perhaps being TRBD1 or TRBD2 (5 bases each). The germline V gene has CDR1 SGDLS and CDR2 YYNGEE. The CDR3 totals 12 residues. V was pared by 7 bases and J by 7 bases, with 12 bases between. CDR3 sequence: CASGTAFNEQFF. CDR3 bases: TGTGCCAGCGGGACGGCTTTTAATGAGCAGTTCTTC.

This chain uses TRBV29-1 with TRBJ2-5; perhaps D is TRBD1 or TRBD2 (6 bases each). V shed 3 bases and J shed 4 bases, with 9 bases lying between them. The CDR3 extends over 12 amino acids. Germline CDR1 SQVTM, CDR2 ANQGSEA. Here the CDR3 DNA reads TGCAGCGTTGATGGGGGGCGAGAGACCCAGTACTTC. This sequence encodes CSVDGGRETQYF.

CDR3 nucleotides: TGTGCCAGCAGCCCCGGAGGTATGGAGTCCATGAACACTGAAGCTTTCTTT. Amino acid sequence: CASSPGGMESMNTEAFF. The J gene is TRBJ1-1, the V gene TRBV28; D gene unclear. Trimming left V 6 bases short and J 0 bases short, with 20 bases between. Germline V gene data show CDR1 as MDHEN and CDR2 as SYDVKM. The CDR3 runs 17 residues.

The chain recombines TRBV6-5 with TRBJ1-1; 7 nucleotides align to TRBD1. The CDR3 is made up of 15 amino acids. The J segment lost 6 bases and the V segment lost 2 bases, leaving 9 bases of the junction unmatched. The V gene's germline CDR1 is MNHEY and CDR2 SVGAGI. Written as DNA, the CDR3 is TGTGCCAGCAGTTACAATGCCAGGGGGTCGGCTGAAGCTTTCTTT. Its translation is CASSYNARGSAEAFF.

This clone was recorded once. The V and J genes are TRBV13 and TRBJ1-3, with 8 bases lining up with TRBD1. The J segment lost 4 bases and the V segment lost 4 bases, leaving 9 bases of the junction unmatched. This CDR3 spans 16 amino acids. CDR1 is PRHDT, CDR2 FYEKMQ, per germline (reference sequence). The CDR3 sequence: CASSSLLDRGGNTIYF. The CDR3 DNA follows: TGTGCCAGCAGCTCCCTACTTGACAGGGGAGGAAACACCATATATTTT.

CDR3 region: CAWSLYENEQFF. The CDR3 region has the DNA TGTGCCTGGAGCTTGTACGAGAATGAGCAGTTCTTC. The gene calls are TRBV30 and TRBJ2-1; no clear D gene. CDR1 and CDR2 (germline): GTSNPN, SVGIG (reference sequence). There are 12 residues in the CDR3. The germline V and J ends were trimmed by 3 bases and 7 bases, with 10 bases remaining between them.

The J gene is TRBJ1-1, the V gene TRBV5-6; D unclear. This CDR3 region has 14 residues. The germline gives CDR1 SGHDT, CDR2 YYEEEE. Deletions cut 4 bases from V and 0 bases from J, with 10 bases between. The CDR3 DNA follows: TGTGCCAGCAGCCTGTGGGGTTTGAACACTGAAGCTTTCTTT. Translated, it gives CASSLWGLNTEAFF.

The chain is built from TRBV6-1 and TRBJ1-6; D is unclear. The CDR3 is 17 residues long. V was pared by 4 bases and J by 5 bases, with 18 bases between. The germline CDR1 and CDR2 sequences are MNHNS and SASEGT. DNA of the CDR3: TGTGCCAGCAGTGCTAGACGAGAGTATATCGATAATTCACCCCTCCACTTT. Translation gives CASSARREYIDNSPLHF.

V and J are TRBV19 and TRBJ2-7, with 10 positions matching TRBD1. The CDR3 extends over 14 amino acids. CDR1 is LNHDA, CDR2 SQIVND, per germline (reference sequence). J lost 5 bases, V lost 2 bases, and 3 bases had no gene match. CDR3 residues: CASSIRTGGNEQYF. The CDR3 DNA is TGTGCCAGTAGTATACGGACAGGGGGGAACGAGCAGTACTTC.

V is TRBV6-5 and J is TRBJ2-3; D unresolved. Germline CDR1 and CDR2: MNHEY and SVGAGI. V was trimmed by 5 bases and J by 3 bases, leaving 3 bases between them. The CDR3 sequence is 11 residues long. The CDR3 is CASSLTDTQYF. CDR3 nucleotides: TGTGCCAGCAGTCTTACAGATACGCAGTATTTT.

J is TRBJ1-3 and V is TRBV6-6; D unclear. Germline V gives CDR1 MNHNY, CDR2 SVGAGI (reference sequence). There are 15 residues in the CDR3. V lost 0 bases, J lost 4 bases, and 10 bases lay in between. Here the CDR3 DNA reads TGTGCCAGCAGTTACTCGTTGCAGACAGGAAACACCATATATTTT. Its translation: CASSYSLQTGNTIYF.

This sequence joins TRBV30 and TRBJ2-4, with D perhaps matching TRBD2 (5 bases). CDR1 GTSNPN and CDR2 SVGIG come from the germline V gene (reference sequence). This CDR3 contains 14 residues. Trimming stripped 0 bases from V and 2 bases from J, with 8 bases between. DNA for the CDR3: TGTGCCTGGAGTGTTCCGGGGTCCAAAAACATTCAGTACTTC. This gives the protein CAWSVPGSKNIQYF.

This clone was counted many times. The rearrangement uses TRBV6-6 and TRBJ1-5; D is perhaps TRBD1 (5 bases). The ends were cut back, 8 bases at V and 5 bases at J, with 19 bases in the middle. The CDR3 is 15 residues long. Per germline, CDR1 MNHNY and CDR2 SVGAGI (reference sequence). The CDR3 coding sequence is TGTGCCAGCCGCATTCAGGGTCTCGAGCATCAGCCCCAGCATTTT. This translates into CASRIQGLEHQPQHF.

This chain uses TRBV11-2 with TRBJ2-3, with 11 bases lining up with TRBD2. The CDR3 runs 15 residues. V shed 6 bases and J 4 bases; nucleotides not matched to a gene: 6. The germline V gene has CDR1 SGHAT and CDR2 FQNNGV. The CDR3 DNA reads as TGTGCCAGCAGTCATAGCGGGGGGGGCGCAGATACGCAGTATTTT. Translated: CASSHSGGGADTQYF.

This clone came up a few times. CDR3 residues: CASSPRGATNEKLFF. The DNA for the CDR3 is TGTGCCAGCAGCCCGCGGGGGGCAACTAATGAAAAACTGTTTTTT. The genes are TRBV9 and TRBJ1-4; possibly TRBD1 for D (5 bases). Germline V gene data show CDR1 as SGDLS and CDR2 as YYNGEE. CDR3 length equals 15 residues. Trimming left V 4 bases short and J 0 bases short, with 10 bases between. Together with reference TRBV9 and TRBJ1-4, the CDR3 gives the full variable domain: DSGVTQTPKHLITATGQRVTLRCSPRSGDLSVYWYQQSLDQGLQFLIQYYNGEERAKGNILERFSAQQFPDLHSELNLSSLELGDSALYFCASSPRGATNEKLFFGSGTQLSVL.

A single count supports this clone. The J gene is TRBJ1-6, the V gene TRBV5-4; TRBD1 agrees at 7 bases. V shed 4 bases, J shed 4 bases, and the junction held 8 bases outside the gene matches. CDR3 length: 16 residues. In germline, CDR1 is SGHNT, CDR2 YYREEE (reference sequence). The CDR3 loop is CASSKGQYAYNSPLHF. In nucleotides, the CDR3 is TGTGCCAGCAGCAAGGGACAGTACGCGTATAATTCACCCCTCCACTTT.

CDR3 coding DNA: TGTGCCAGCAGTTTAAGAGGGCGCATTGAAGCTTTCTTT. Protein sequence: CASSLRGRIEAFF. The V gene is TRBV27, the J gene TRBJ1-1; D gene unclear. The CDR3 has 13 amino acids. Germline V CDR1 and CDR2: MNHEY, SMNVEV (reference sequence). Trimming shortened V by 2 bases and J by 7 bases, and 11 bases separated the two germline ends.

The chain joins TRBV6-1 to TRBJ1-1, with D hard to call. V was pared by 7 bases and J by 5 bases, with 17 bases between. Germline CDR1 and CDR2: MNHNS and SASEGT. The CDR3 length is 14 residues. The DNA for the CDR3 is TGTGCCAGCAACGGGCCCAGATGGAGGACTGAAGCTTTCTTT. This encodes CASNGPRWRTEAFF.

V usage is TRBV11-1 and J usage is TRBJ2-3; the D is unclear. Looked up from germline, CDR1 is SGHAT and CDR2 is FQDESV (reference sequence). This CDR3 spans 15 amino acids. V shed 3 bases and J shed 3 bases, with 13 bases lying between them. CDR3 sequence: CASSLSSIETDTQYF. The CDR3 DNA reads as TGTGCCAGCAGCTTGAGTTCAATCGAGACAGATACGCAGTATTTT.

This clone was recorded a few times. This chain connects TRBV2 to TRBJ2-7; no reliable D call. V was shortened by 2 bases and J by 2 bases, with 4 bases between the two germline ends. Germline V gene data show CDR1 as SNHLY and CDR2 as FYNNEI. The CDR3 is 12 amino acids. CDR3 sequence (DNA): TGTGCCAGCAGTGAATGGGCCTACGAGCAGTACTTC. Amino acids: CASSEWAYEQYF.

The chain has TRBV7-2 and TRBJ2-5; D gene ambiguous. The CDR3 length is 17 residues. Germline values: CDR1 SGHTA, CDR2 FQGNSA. Between the trimmed V and J ends, which lost 3 bases and 5 bases, there was a span of 22 bases. The CDR3 sequence: CASSLNFHIPIGETQYF. The CDR3 nucleotides are TGTGCCAGCAGCTTGAATTTTCATATCCCTATTGGGGAGACCCAGTACTTC.